The 27 T cell receptor beta chains below were found in one sample sequenced in a study of blood T cell repertoires in COVID-19. Sequenced by immunoSEQ multiplex PCR; TCRdb stores in-frame clones only, minus some. The sample consists of 110,000 to 150,000 clones, under 80% of them appearing once. The specimen sequenced was peripheral blood. The receptors come from a man in his sixties with acute or convalescent COVID-19.

The J gene is TRBJ1-2, the V gene TRBV28; TRBD1 matches 8 bases. Germline trimming cut 5 bases from V and 4 bases from J; bases unmatched to any gene: 6. The CDR3 consists of 14 residues. In germline, CDR1 is MDHEN, CDR2 SYDVKM. Here the CDR3 DNA reads TGTGCCAGCAGTGAACAGGGGGATATCTATGGCTACACCTTC. This sequence encodes CASSEQGDIYGYTF.

This rearrangement joins TRBV9 to TRBJ2-7; D is possibly TRBD2 (5 bases). Trimming took off 0 bases at V and 2 bases at J, with 12 bases between the two ends. The CDR3 consists of 15 residues. Germline assignment: CDR1 SGDLS and CDR2 YYNGEE. CDR3 sequence (DNA): TGTGCCAGCAGCGTAGAACCGGACTTAACCTACGAGCAGTACTTC. It translates to CASSVEPDLTYEQYF.

The J gene is TRBJ2-3, the V gene TRBV19; 9 bases align to TRBD1. With 4 bases clipped from V and 0 bases from J, the junction kept 5 bases outside the gene matches. This CDR3 is built from 16 residues. Germline V gene sequence: CDR1 LNHDA, CDR2 SQIVND (reference sequence). CDR3 nucleotide sequence: TGTGCCAGTAGTAGGACAGGGGTCACTAGCACAGATACGCAGTATTTT. It translates to CASSRTGVTSTDTQYF.

The chain carries TRBV4-1 and TRBJ1-5, with a possible D match to TRBD1 (5 bases). The CDR3 loop spans 16 amino acids. V was cut by 1 base and J by 2 bases, with 12 bases left in between. Germline V CDR1 and CDR2: MGHRA, YSYEKL. The CDR3 DNA reads as TGCGCCAGCAGCCAAGGGGGGGTGTTGGGCAATCAGCCCCAGCATTTT. Translating gives CASSQGGVLGNQPQHF.

The chain uses TRBV2 and TRBJ1-4; a weak D match, TRBD1 (5 bases). The CDR3 has 15 amino acids. The V end lost 4 bases, the J end lost 3 bases, and 12 bases lay between the germline ends. The germline gives CDR1 SNHLY, CDR2 FYNNEI. CDR3 in DNA: TGTGCCAGCAGTGTAAGCAGGGATCCTAATGAAAAACTGTTTTTT. Translated, it gives CASSVSRDPNEKLFF.

V is TRBV27 and J is TRBJ1-6; D ambiguous. The germline V and J ends were trimmed by 3 bases and 8 bases, with 8 bases remaining between them. CDR3 length: 13 amino acids. CDR1 is MNHEY and CDR2 is SMNVEV in the germline V gene (reference sequence). The CDR3 DNA is TGTGCCAGCAGTTTGGGGAGGGATTCACCCCTCCACTTT. As protein: CASSLGRDSPLHF.

This sequence joins TRBV9 and TRBJ2-2, with D possibly matching TRBD1 (6 bases). Germline V gives CDR1 SGDLS, CDR2 YYNGEE. The CDR3 loop spans 15 amino acids. V was shortened by 3 bases and J by 1 base, with 10 bases between the two germline ends. DNA of the CDR3: TGTGCCAGCAGCGGGCGGACAGTGAACACCGGGGAGCTGTTTTTT. Protein product: CASSGRTVNTGELFF. The complete variable domain, with remaining parts taken from reference TRBV9 and TRBJ2-2, reads DSGVTQTPKHLITATGQRVTLRCSPRSGDLSVYWYQQSLDQGLQFLIQYYNGEERAKGNILERFSAQQFPDLHSELNLSSLELGDSALYFCASSGRTVNTGELFFGEGSRLTVL.

This clone was seen just once. The V call is TRBV24-1, the J call TRBJ2-3; 10 positions match TRBD1. V was pared by 4 bases and J by 3 bases, with 3 bases of the junction left unmatched. CDR3 size: 15 residues. The germline CDR1 and CDR2 sequences are KGHDR and SFDVKD. CDR3 sequence (DNA): TGTGCCACCAGTGAGACAGGGGGCTGGACAGATACGCAGTATTTT. Translated: CATSETGGWTDTQYF.

J is TRBJ2-5 and V is TRBV5-1, with 12 nucleotides matching TRBD2. CDR3 length equals 16 residues. The junction had 4 bases not matched to a gene; V was cut back by 0 bases and J by 4 bases. Looked up from germline, CDR1 is SGHRS and CDR2 is YFSETQ. CDR3 sequence reads: CASSLATSGSLETQYF. For the CDR3, the DNA is TGCGCCAGCAGCTTGGCGACTAGCGGGAGCTTAGAGACCCAGTACTTC.

The rearrangement joins TRBV7-8 to TRBJ1-1, with D perhaps TRBD1 (5 bases). V was shortened by 10 bases and J by 1 base, with 13 bases between the two germline ends. CDR3 length: 13 amino acids. CDR1 SGHVS and CDR2 FQNEAQ come from the germline V gene. CDR3 protein: CATSSGGNTEAFF. CDR3 sequence (DNA): TGTGCCACCTCCTCGGGGGGGAACACTGAAGCTTTCTTT.

The V call is TRBV5-1, the J call TRBJ2-2; no clear D gene. The V and J ends lost 0 bases and 0 bases respectively, with 6 bases between them. This CDR3 comprises 15 residues. Germline CDR1 is SGHRS and CDR2 is YFSETQ. CDR3 bases: TGCGCCAGCAGCTTGGACAGCTCGAACACCGGGGAGCTGTTTTTT. Translating gives CASSLDSSNTGELFF.

The chain recombines TRBV5-1 with TRBJ2-2; perhaps TRBD1 as D (5 bases). The germline V gene encodes CDR1 SGHRS and CDR2 YFSETQ. The V end lost 1 base, the J end lost 0 bases, and 16 bases lay between the germline ends. The CDR3 runs 18 residues. The CDR3 protein is CASSLNRVGVANTGELFF. CDR3 in DNA: TGCGCCAGCAGCTTGAATCGTGTAGGGGTGGCGAACACCGGGGAGCTGTTTTTT.

This chain links TRBV6-2 or TRBV6-3 with TRBJ2-3, with 10 bases that match TRBD1. The CDR3 spans 17 residues. With V trimmed by 0 bases and J by 5 bases, 8 bases remained unmatched. Germline assignment: CDR1 MNHEY and CDR2 SVGEGT. The CDR3 nucleotides read TGTGCCAGCAGTTACTCGGCCGGACAGGGGGTACGAGATACGCAGTATTTT. Translated, it gives CASSYSAGQGVRDTQYF.

This clone was seen a handful of times. V is TRBV7-9 and J is TRBJ2-5; 8 nucleotides match TRBD1. CDR3 size: 16 residues. The germline V gene encodes CDR1 SEHNR and CDR2 FQNEAQ (reference sequence). After removal of 1 base from V and 4 bases from J, the junction contained 8 bases not matched to a gene. The CDR3 DNA reads TGTGCCAGCAGCTTAGTGCAGGGGGCTTGGCGAGAGACCCAGTACTTC. Encoded protein: CASSLVQGAWRETQYF.

This clone was counted only a few times. The rearrangement links TRBV11-2 to TRBJ2-7; 10 bases are a match to TRBD2. Germline V gives CDR1 SGHAT, CDR2 FQNNGV. V shed 3 bases, J shed 2 bases, and the junction held 4 bases outside the gene matches. The CDR3 covers 15 residues. The CDR3 coding sequence is TGTGCCAGCAGCTTGAGGCTAGCGGGGGCCTACGAGCAGTACTTC. Translation gives CASSLRLAGAYEQYF. Supplemented by reference TRBV11-2 and TRBJ2-7, the full variable domain reads EAGVAQSPRYKIIEKRQSVAFWCNPISGHATLYWYQQILGQGPKLLIQFQNNGVVDDSQLPKDRFSAERLKGVDSTLKIQPAKLEDSAVYLCASSLRLAGAYEQYFGPGTRLTVT.

The chain has TRBV5-1 and TRBJ1-1; 7 nucleotides agree with TRBD1. Germline V gives CDR1 SGHRS, CDR2 YFSETQ. This CDR3 is built from 14 residues. V was clipped by 4 bases and J by 2 bases; unmatched bases: 5. The CDR3 region is CASSPRDRNTEAFF. The CDR3 bases are TGCGCCAGCAGCCCTAGGGACAGAAACACTGAAGCTTTCTTT.

The genes are TRBV30 and TRBJ2-6, with a weak D call TRBD1 (5 bases). CDR1 is GTSNPN, CDR2 SVGIG, per germline (reference sequence). CDR3 length: 15 amino acids. Trimming took 0 bases from V and 2 from J, leaving 8 bases between them. CDR3 region: CAWSVGVTGANVLTF. The CDR3 DNA sequence: TGTGCCTGGAGTGTAGGGGTTACTGGGGCCAACGTCCTGACTTTC.

The table lists this clone with a count of one. The chain has TRBV11-1 and TRBJ2-1; 14 positions match TRBD2. Trimming at V came to 5 bases and at J to 6 bases, leaving 6 bases not matched to a gene. This CDR3 contains 16 residues. Germline values: CDR1 SGHAT, CDR2 FQDESV (reference sequence). The DNA of the CDR3 is TGTGCCAGCAGCACCCGACTAGCGGGAGGGGGCAATGAGCAGTTCTTC. Translation gives CASSTRLAGGGNEQFF.

The chain joins TRBV11-3 to TRBJ1-3; D unresolved. This CDR3 comprises 18 residues. Trimming stripped 4 bases from V and 0 bases from J, with 19 bases between. Germline V CDR1 and CDR2: SGHNT, YENEEA. CDR3 loop: CASSSPRISGISGNTIYF. CDR3 nucleotides: TGTGCCAGCAGCTCGCCCAGGATATCGGGGATCTCTGGAAACACCATATATTTT.

This clone was seen ten or more times. The genes are TRBV30 and TRBJ2-7, with TRBD2 as a possible D gene (6 bases). CDR3 length: 14 amino acids. The ends were cut back, 1 base at V and 2 bases at J, with 12 bases in the middle. CDR1 and CDR2 from the germline V gene are GTSNPN and SVGIG (reference sequence). This CDR3 reads CAWSEGGIPYEQYF. CDR3 nucleotides: TGTGCCTGGAGTGAAGGAGGGATACCCTACGAGCAGTACTTC.

This clone was found a few times. V and J are TRBV28 and TRBJ2-5; 8 nucleotides align to TRBD2. From germline, CDR1 is MDHEN and CDR2 SYDVKM. This CDR3 comprises 16 residues. V was clipped by 6 bases and J by 4 bases; unmatched bases: 13. The CDR3 DNA reads as TGTGCCAGCAGCTGGGCTCAGCGGGAGTTGGTAGAGACCCAGTACTTC. It encodes CASSWAQRELVETQYF. The whole variable domain, filled in from reference TRBV28 and TRBJ2-5, reads DVKVTQSSRYLVKRTGEKVFLECVQDMDHENMFWYRQDPGLGLRLIYFSYDVKMKEKGDIPEGYSVSREKKERFSLILESASTNQTSMYLCASSWAQRELVETQYFGPGTRLLVL.

The gene calls are TRBV5-5 and TRBJ2-2; the D gene is possibly TRBD2 (6 bases). The germline gives CDR1 SGHKS, CDR2 YYEKEE (reference sequence). This CDR3 has 17 residues. Between the trimmed V and J ends, which lost 2 bases and 8 bases, there was a span of 22 bases. CDR3 loop: CASSLSLGSGFGGELFF. The CDR3, as DNA: TGTGCCAGCAGCTTATCACTTGGTAGCGGCTTCGGAGGGGAGCTGTTTTTT.

There are many counts of this clone. The rearrangement joins TRBV12-5 to TRBJ2-7; the match to TRBD2 covers 9 bases. With 2 bases clipped from V and 2 bases from J, the junction kept 7 bases outside the gene matches. CDR1 LGHNT and CDR2 FRNRAP come from the germline V gene. The CDR3 extends over 16 amino acids. CDR3 DNA: TGTGCTAGTGGTTTGACTAGCGGGCTGATCGCCTACGAGCAGTACTTC. It yields the protein CASGLTSGLIAYEQYF.

This clone was detected a few times. Written as DNA, the CDR3 is TGTGCCAGCAGCGTAGAGGGAGGGGGTACAGATACGCAGTATTTT. Encoded protein: CASSVEGGGTDTQYF. This chain joins TRBV9 and TRBJ2-3; TRBD2 might be the D (7 bases). The germline CDR1 and CDR2 sequences are SGDLS and YYNGEE. V lost 0 bases and J 3 bases, leaving 11 bases between the germline ends. The CDR3 spans 15 residues.

This sequence joins TRBV6-1 and TRBJ2-7; possibly TRBD1 for D (5 bases). Germline V CDR1 and CDR2: MNHNS, SASEGT. CDR3 length: 14 amino acids. V gave up 1 base and J gave up 5 bases, with 12 bases separating them. CDR3 protein: CASSEGRPGNEQYF. As DNA, the CDR3 is TGTGCCAGCAGTGAAGGGCGGCCAGGGAACGAGCAGTACTTC.

This clone was seen only a few times. The chain couples TRBV10-3 to TRBJ2-2; 13 nucleotides match TRBD2. Germline V gene sequence: CDR1 ENHRY, CDR2 SYGVKD. With V trimmed by 3 bases and J by 5 bases, 9 bases remained unmatched. This CDR3 is 18 amino acids long. This CDR3 is CAISDPKGLAGSTGELFF. The CDR3 bases are TGTGCCATCAGTGATCCCAAGGGACTAGCGGGAAGTACCGGGGAGCTGTTTTTT.

The V and J genes are TRBV18 and TRBJ2-3; 7 bases are shared with TRBD1. V trimming: 4 bases; J trimming: 0 bases; junction bases outside the gene matches: 1. The CDR3 consists of 14 residues. Per germline, CDR1 KGHSH and CDR2 LQKENI. This CDR3 reads CASSRDSSTDTQYF. The CDR3 nucleotides are TGTGCCAGCTCACGGGACAGTAGCACAGATACGCAGTATTTT. Drawing the rest from reference TRBV18 and TRBJ2-3, the complete variable domain is NAGVMQNPRHLVRRRGQEARLRCSPMKGHSHVYWYRQLPEEGLKFMVYLQKENIIDESGMPKERFSAEFPKEGPSILRIQQVVRGDSAAYFCASSRDSSTDTQYFGPGTRLTVL.